This T cell receptor (beta chain) was captured in a study of blood T cells in healthy people across ages. A second PCR of roughly 7 to 11 cycles used a sample-barcoded 5' primer and a J-beta primer mix. TCRdb re-derived calls from the 5' RACE reads in MiXCR, one entry per CDR3 protein. Of more than 900,000 distinct CDR3 sequences listed, about 28% were seen once; the top ten hold roughly 10%. This CDR3 has 15 residues. Only a few counts were recorded for this clonotype. Isolated PBMCs totaled at least 7 million in each sample. These data also featured in a second study, about T cells of mothers and their children.

This TCR was recovered from a woman aged 40 to 50 in good health. Sequences were obtained from blood. This chain connects TRBV21-1 to TRBJ2-7; the table calls TRBD1, which could not be checked here. TRBV21-1 is a pseudogene locus. CDR3 bases: TGTGCCAGCAGCAAAGGATGCGGCAGGGGGCGCGAGCAGTACTTC. The encoded protein is CASSKGCGRGREQYF.